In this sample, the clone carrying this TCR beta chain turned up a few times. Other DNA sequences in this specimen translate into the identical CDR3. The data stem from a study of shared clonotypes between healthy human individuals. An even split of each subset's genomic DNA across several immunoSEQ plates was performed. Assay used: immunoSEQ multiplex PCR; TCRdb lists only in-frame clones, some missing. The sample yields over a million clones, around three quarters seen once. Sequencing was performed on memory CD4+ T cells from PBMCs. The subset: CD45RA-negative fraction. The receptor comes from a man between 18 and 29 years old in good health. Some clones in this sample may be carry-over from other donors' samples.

The CDR3 sequence is CASSYSGSGANVLTF. Here the CDR3 DNA reads TGTGCCAGCAGTTACTCAGGGTCTGGGGCCAACGTCCTGACTTTC. The V gene is TRBV6-5, the J gene TRBJ2-6, with D hard to call. CDR3 length: 15 amino acids. The ends were cut back, 0 bases at V and 1 base at J, with 4 bases in the middle. Germline lookup yields CDR1 MNHEY and CDR2 SVGAGI.